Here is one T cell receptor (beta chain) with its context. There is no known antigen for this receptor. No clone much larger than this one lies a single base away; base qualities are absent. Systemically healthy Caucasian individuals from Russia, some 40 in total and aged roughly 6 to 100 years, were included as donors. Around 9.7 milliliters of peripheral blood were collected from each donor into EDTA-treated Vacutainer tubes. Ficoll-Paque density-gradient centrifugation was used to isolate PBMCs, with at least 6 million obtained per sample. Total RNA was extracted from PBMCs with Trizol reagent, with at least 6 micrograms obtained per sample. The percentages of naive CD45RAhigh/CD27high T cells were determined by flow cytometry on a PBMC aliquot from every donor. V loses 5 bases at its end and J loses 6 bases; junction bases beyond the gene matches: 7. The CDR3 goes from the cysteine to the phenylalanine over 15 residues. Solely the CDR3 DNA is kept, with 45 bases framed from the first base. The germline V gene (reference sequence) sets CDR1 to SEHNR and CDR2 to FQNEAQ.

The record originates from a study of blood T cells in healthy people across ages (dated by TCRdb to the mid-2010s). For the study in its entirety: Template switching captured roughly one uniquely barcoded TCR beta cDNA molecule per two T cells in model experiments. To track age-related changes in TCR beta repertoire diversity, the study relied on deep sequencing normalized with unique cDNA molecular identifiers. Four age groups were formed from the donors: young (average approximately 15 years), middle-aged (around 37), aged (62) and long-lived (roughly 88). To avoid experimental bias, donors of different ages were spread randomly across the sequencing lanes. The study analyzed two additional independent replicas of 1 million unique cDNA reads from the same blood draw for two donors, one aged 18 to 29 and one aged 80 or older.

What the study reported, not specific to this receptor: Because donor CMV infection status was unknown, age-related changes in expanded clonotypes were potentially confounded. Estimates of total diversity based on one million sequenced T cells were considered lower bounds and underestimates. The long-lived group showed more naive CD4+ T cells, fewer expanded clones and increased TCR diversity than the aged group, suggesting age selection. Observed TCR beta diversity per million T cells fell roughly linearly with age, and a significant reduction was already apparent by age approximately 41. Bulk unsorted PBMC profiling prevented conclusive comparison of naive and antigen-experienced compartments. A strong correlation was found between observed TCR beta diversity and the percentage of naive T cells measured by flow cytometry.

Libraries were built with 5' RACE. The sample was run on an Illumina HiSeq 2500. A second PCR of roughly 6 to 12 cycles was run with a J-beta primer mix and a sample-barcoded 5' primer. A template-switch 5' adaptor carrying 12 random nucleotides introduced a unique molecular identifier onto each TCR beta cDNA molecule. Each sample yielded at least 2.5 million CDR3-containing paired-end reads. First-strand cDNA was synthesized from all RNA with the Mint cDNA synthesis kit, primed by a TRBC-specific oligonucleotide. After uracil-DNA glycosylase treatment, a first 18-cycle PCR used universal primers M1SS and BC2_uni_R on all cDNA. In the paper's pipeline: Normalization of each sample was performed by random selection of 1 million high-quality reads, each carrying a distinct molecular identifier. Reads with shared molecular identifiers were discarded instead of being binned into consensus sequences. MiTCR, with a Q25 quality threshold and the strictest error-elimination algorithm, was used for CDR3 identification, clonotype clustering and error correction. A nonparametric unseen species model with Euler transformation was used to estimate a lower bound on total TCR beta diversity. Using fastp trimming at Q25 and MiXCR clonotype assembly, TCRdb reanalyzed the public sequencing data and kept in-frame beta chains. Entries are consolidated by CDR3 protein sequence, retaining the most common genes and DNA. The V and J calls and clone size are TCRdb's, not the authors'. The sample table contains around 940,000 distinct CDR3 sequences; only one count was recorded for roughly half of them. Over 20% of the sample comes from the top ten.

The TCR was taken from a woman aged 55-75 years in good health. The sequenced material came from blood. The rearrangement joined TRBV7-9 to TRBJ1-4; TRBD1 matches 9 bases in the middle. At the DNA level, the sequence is TGTGCCAGCAGCCTCAGGACAGGGGTGTATGAAAAACTGTTTTTT. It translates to CASSLRTGVYEKLFF.